This T cell receptor (beta chain) was sequenced in a study of beta chain features in type 1 diabetes. Looking at the study overall: Examined across all samples were just under 110,000,000 sorted cells.

Reverse transcribing all isolated RNA meant expressed TCRB transcripts were sequenced. TCRdb's table, derived via immunoSEQ multiplex PCR, lists solely in-frame clones and lacks some. Of 300,000 to 400,000 clones in the sample, less than 9.5% are singletons; the top ten hold around 0.45%. The study's findings and limits: Shorter templates might be favored by PCR, equally in patients and controls.

Regarding this clone: Its antigen is still unknown.

Each donor gave one heparinised blood draw averaging about 120 mL. Naive, central memory, regulatory and stem cell-like memory cells within the CD4+ compartment were sorted using CD45RO/CCR7/CD25/CD127/CD95/CD27. CDR3 size: 15 residues. With V trimmed by 0 bases and J by 5 bases, 6 bases remained unmatched. Germline CDR1 and CDR2: LNHNV and YYDKDF (reference sequence). The V call is TRBV15, the J call TRBJ2-7; 8 positions agree with TRBD1. Material for sequencing was central memory CD4+ T cells from blood. This clonotype was obtained from a woman under 30 in good health. CDR3 coding DNA: TGTGCCACCAGCAGAGATTTTGACAGGGGAGACGAGCAGTACTTC. It is translated as CATSRDFDRGDEQYF.